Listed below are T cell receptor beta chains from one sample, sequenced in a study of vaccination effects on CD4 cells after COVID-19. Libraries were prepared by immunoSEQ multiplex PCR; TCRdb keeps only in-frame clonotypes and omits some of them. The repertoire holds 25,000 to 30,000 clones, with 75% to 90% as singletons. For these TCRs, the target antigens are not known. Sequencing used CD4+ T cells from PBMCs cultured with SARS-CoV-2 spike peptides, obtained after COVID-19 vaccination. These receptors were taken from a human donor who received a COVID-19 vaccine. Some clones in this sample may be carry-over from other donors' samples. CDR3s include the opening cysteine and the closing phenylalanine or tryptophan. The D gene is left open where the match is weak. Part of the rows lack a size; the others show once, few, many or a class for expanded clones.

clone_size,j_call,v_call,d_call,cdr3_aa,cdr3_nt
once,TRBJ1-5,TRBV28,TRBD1,CASSPRGWQPQHF,TGTGCCAGCAGCCCCAGGGGGTGGCAGCCCCAGCATTTT
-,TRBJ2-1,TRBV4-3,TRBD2,CASSQGDFGGRPYNEQFF,TGCGCCAGCAGCCAAGGCGACTTCGGGGGGAGACCCTACAATGAGCAGTTCTTC
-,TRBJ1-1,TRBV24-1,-,CATSDFRGGRDEAFF,TGTGCCACCAGTGATTTCCGCGGGGGGAGGGATGAAGCTTTCTTT
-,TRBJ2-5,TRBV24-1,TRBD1,CATSVGSGQAQETQYF,TGTGCCACCAGTGTGGGTTCCGGACAGGCCCAAGAGACCCAGTACTTC
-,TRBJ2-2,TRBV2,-,CATTARVITGELFF,TGTGCCACGACGGCGCGGGTAATCACCGGGGAGCTGTTTTTT
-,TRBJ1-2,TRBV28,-,CASSFSSLHIYGYTF,TGTGCCAGCAGTTTTAGCTCCTTACACATCTATGGCTACACCTTC
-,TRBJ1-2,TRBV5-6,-,CASSPAGFNYGYTF,TGTGCCAGCAGCCCGGCGGGATTTAACTATGGCTACACCTTC
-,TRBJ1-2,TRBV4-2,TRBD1,CASSQDVLGTGSGYTF,TGTGCCAGCAGCCAAGACGTCCTTGGGACAGGGAGTGGCTACACCTTC
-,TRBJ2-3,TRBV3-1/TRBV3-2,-,CASSQESGSTQYF,TGTGCCAGCAGCCAAGAGAGCGGCTCTACGCAGTATTTT
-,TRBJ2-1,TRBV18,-,CASSVGHHSYNEQFF,TGTGCCAGCTCAGTGGGACACCATTCCTACAATGAGCAGTTCTTC
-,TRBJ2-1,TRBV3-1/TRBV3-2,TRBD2,CASSQDRLAGVYNEQFF,TGTGCCAGCAGCCAAGATCGCCTAGCGGGGGTCTACAATGAGCAGTTCTTC
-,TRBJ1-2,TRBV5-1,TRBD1,CASSLEGQGAGGYTF,TGCGCCAGCAGCTTGGAGGGACAGGGGGCCGGGGGCTACACCTTC
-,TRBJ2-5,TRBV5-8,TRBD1,CASSLGGTVQETQYF,TGTGCCAGCAGCTTGGGAGGGACAGTCCAAGAGACCCAGTACTTC
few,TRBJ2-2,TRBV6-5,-,CAIRGHSNTGELFF,TGTGCCATCCGGGGCCATTCGAACACCGGGGAGCTGTTTTTT
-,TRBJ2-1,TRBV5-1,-,CASSPTMGGYNEQFF,TGCGCCAGCAGCCCGACCATGGGGGGCTACAATGAGCAGTTCTTC
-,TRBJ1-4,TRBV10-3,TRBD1,CASAGQGGPNNEKLFF,TGTGCCAGCGCCGGACAGGGGGGGCCCAATAATGAAAAACTGTTTTTT
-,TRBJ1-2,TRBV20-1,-,CSAPGRYGYTF,TGCAGTGCCCCGGGACGGTATGGCTACACCTTC
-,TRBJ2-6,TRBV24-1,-,CATSDPAASGANVLTF,TGTGCCACCAGTGATCCCGCCGCATCTGGGGCCAACGTCCTGACTTTC
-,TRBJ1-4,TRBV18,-,CASSPTGDNEKLFF,TGTGCCAGCTCACCGACAGGAGATAATGAAAAACTGTTTTTT
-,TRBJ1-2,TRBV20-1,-,CSARTASGYTF,TGCAGTGCTAGGACAGCCAGTGGCTACACCTTC
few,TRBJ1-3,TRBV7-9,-,CASSLGSGNTIYF,TGTGCCAGCAGCTTAGGGTCTGGAAACACCATATATTTT
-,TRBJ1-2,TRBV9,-,CASSPPAGALNGYTF,TGTGCCAGCAGCCCCCCAGCGGGGGCGCTTAATGGCTACACCTTC
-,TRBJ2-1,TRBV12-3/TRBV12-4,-,CASSLWGWQFF,TGTGCCAGCAGTTTGTGGGGGTGGCAGTTCTTC
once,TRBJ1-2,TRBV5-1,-,CASSVLEGLDYGYTF,TGCGCCAGCAGCGTCCTTGAGGGATTGGACTATGGCTACACCTTC